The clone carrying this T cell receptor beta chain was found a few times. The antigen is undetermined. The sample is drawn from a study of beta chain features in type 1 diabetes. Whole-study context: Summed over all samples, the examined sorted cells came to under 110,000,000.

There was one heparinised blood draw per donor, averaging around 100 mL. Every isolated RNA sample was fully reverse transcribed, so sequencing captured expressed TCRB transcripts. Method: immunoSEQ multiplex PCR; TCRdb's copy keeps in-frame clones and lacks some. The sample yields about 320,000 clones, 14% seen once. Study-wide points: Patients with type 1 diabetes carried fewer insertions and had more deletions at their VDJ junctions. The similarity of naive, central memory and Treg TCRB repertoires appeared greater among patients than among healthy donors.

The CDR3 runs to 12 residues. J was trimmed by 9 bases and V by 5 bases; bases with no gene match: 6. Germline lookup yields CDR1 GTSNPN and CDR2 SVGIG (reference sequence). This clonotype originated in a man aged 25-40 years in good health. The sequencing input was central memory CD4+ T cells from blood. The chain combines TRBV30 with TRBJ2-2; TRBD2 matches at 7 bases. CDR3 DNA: TGTGCCTGGGGGGAGGGGCCCAGGGAGCTGTTTTTT. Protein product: CAWGEGPRELFF.